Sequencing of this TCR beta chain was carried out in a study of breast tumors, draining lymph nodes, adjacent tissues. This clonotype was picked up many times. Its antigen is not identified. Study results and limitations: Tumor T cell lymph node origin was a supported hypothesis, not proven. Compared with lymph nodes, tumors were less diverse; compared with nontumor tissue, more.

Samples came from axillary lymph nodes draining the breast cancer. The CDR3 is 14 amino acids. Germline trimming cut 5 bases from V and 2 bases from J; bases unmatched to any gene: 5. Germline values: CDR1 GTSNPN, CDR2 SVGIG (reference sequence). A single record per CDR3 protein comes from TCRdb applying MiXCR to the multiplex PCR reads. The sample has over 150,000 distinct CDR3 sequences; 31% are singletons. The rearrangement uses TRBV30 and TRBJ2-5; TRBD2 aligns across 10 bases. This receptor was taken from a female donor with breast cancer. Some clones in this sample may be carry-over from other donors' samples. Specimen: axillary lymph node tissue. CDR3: CAWSSGRKQETQYF. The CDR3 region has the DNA TGTGCCTGGTCTAGCGGGAGAAAGCAAGAGACCCAGTACTTC.